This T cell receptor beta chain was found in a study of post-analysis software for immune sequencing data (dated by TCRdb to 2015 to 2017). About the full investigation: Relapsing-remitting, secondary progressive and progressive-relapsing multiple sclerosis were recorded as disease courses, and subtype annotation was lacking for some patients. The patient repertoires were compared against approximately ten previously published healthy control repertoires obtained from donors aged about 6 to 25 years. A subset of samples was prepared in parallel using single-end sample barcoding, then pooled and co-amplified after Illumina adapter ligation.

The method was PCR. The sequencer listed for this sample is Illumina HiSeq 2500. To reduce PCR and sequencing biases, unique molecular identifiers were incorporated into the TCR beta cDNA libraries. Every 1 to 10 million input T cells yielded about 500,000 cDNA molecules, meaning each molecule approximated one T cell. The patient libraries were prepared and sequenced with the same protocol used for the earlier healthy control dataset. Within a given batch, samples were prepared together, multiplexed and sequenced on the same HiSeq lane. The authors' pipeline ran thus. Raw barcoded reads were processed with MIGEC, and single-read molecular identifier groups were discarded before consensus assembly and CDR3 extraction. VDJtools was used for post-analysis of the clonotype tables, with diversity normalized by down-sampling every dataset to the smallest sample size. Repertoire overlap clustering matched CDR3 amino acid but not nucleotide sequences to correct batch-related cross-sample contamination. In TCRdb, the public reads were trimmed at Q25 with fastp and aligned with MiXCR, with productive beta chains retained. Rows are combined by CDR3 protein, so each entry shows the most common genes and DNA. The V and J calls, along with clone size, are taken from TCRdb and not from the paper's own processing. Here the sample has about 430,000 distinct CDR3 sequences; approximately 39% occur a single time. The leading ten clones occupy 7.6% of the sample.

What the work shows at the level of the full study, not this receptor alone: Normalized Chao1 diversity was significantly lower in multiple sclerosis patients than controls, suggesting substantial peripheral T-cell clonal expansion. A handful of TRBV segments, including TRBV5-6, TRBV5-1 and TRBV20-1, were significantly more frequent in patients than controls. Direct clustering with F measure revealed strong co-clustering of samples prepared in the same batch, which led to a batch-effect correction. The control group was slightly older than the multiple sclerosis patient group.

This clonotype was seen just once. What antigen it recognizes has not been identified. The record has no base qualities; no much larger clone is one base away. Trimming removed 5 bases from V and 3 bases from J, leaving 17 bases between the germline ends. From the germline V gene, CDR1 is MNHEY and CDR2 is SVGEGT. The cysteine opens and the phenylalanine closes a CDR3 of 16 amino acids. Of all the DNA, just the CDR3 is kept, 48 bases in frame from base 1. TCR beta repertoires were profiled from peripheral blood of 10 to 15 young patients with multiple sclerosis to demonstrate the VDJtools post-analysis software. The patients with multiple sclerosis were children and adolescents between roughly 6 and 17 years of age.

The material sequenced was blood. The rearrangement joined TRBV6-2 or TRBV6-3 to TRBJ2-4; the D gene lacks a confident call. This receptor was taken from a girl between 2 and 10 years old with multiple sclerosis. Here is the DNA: TGTGCCAGCAGTACCCCGAGTGATGGCTACAAAAACATTCAGTACTTC. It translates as CASSTPSDGYKNIQYF.